This TCR beta chain is drawn from a study of cytomegalovirus exposure and HLA in healthy donors. Study in general: The approximately 670 first-cohort repertoires and the roughly 120 validation repertoires shared the same platform, a later analysis reported.

Remarks on this clone: The antigen is not known.

Study conclusions and caveats: Subsequent analysis of the approximately 110 validation repertoires found a tendency for first-cohort TCR clusters to co-occur. The study flagged some 170 TCR beta chains as cytomegalovirus-associated.

The protocol was immunoSEQ multiplex PCR, while the TCRdb copy is restricted to in-frame clones and leaves out a portion. The sample holds some 56,000 clones; 93% are singletons and the top ten take over 1.5%. The CDR3 totals 17 residues. Trimming took 2 bases from V and 4 from J, leaving 22 bases between them. The chain is built from TRBV5-3 and TRBJ2-7; possible D gene TRBD1, 6 bases. TRBV5-3 carries the ORF label, with uncertain function. The sample was PBMCs. This TCR was recovered from a woman aged 18-29 years in good health and CMV-seropositive. This CDR3 is CARSLGPGERPEYEQYF. CDR3 in DNA: TGTGCCAGAAGCTTAGGCCCAGGGGAAAGGCCTGAGTACGAGCAGTACTTC.